The 24 T cell receptor beta chains given below trace back to one sample, sequenced in a study of blood T cell repertoires in COVID-19. Libraries were prepared by immunoSEQ multiplex PCR; TCRdb keeps only in-frame clonotypes and omits some of them. The sample has 200,000 to 250,000 clones, 84% seen once. Sequencing was carried out using peripheral blood. All receptors come from a young man with active or convalescent COVID-19.

The chain joins TRBV28 to TRBJ2-3; a weak D match, TRBD1 (5 bases). In germline, CDR1 is MDHEN, CDR2 SYDVKM. The V and J ends lost 6 bases and 1 base respectively, with 11 bases between them. The CDR3 runs 14 residues. The CDR3 loop reads CASRAWGGTDTQYF. CDR3 DNA: TGTGCCAGCAGGGCGTGGGGCGGCACAGATACGCAGTATTTT.

This chain connects TRBV12-3 or TRBV12-4 to TRBJ2-7; no reliable D call. This CDR3 spans 13 amino acids. The V and J ends lost 4 bases and 2 bases respectively, with 9 bases between them. This chain's CDR3 is CASSSKQTYEQYF. The CDR3 DNA follows: TGTGCCAGCAGTTCGAAGCAAACCTACGAGCAGTACTTC.

This clone turned up a few times. This rearrangement joins TRBV18 to TRBJ1-1; 10 bases align to TRBD1. With V trimmed by 6 bases and J by 5 bases, 9 bases remained unmatched. The germline CDR1 and CDR2 sequences are KGHSH and LQKENI. The CDR3 is 15 residues long. DNA of the CDR3: TGTGCCAGCTCCCTACGGACAGGGGGGAAGACTGAAGCTTTCTTT. It is translated as CASSLRTGGKTEAFF.

The chain carries TRBV5-1 and TRBJ1-1, with TRBD1 matching 11 bases. Germline CDR1 reads SGHRS; CDR2 reads YFSETQ. V gave up 4 bases and J gave up 6 bases; unmatched junction bases: 8. This CDR3 has 15 amino acids. The DNA of the CDR3 is TGCGCCAGCAGCCGGACAGGGGGCGCGGAATCTGAAGCTTTCTTT. Translated: CASSRTGGAESEAFF. Full variable domain (outside the CDR3, taken from reference TRBV5-1 and TRBJ1-1): KAGVTQTPRYLIKTRGQQVTLSCSPISGHRSVSWYQQTPGQGLQFLFEYFSETQRNKGNFPGRFSGRQFSNSRSEMNVSTLELGDSALYLCASSRTGGAESEAFFGQGTRLTVV.

This chain connects TRBV4-1 to TRBJ1-3, with D possibly TRBD1 on 5 matching bases. Germline V gene sequence: CDR1 MGHRA, CDR2 YSYEKL. The CDR3 is 14 residues long. With 1 base removed from V and 2 bases from J, the gap between germline ends came to 6 bases. The DNA for the CDR3 is TGCGCCAGCAGCCAAGGCAGGGCTGGAAACACCATATATTTT. Its translation is CASSQGRAGNTIYF.

The chain uses TRBV28 and TRBJ1-5; D gene ambiguous. CDR1 is MDHEN, CDR2 SYDVKM, per germline. The length of the CDR3 is 17 residues. The V end lost 3 bases, the J end lost 2 bases, and 17 bases lay between the germline ends. The CDR3 loop is CASSLVETGRGNQPQHF. In DNA form, the CDR3 reads TGTGCCAGCAGTTTGGTCGAGACTGGCCGAGGCAATCAGCCCCAGCATTTT.

The chain recombines TRBV4-2 with TRBJ2-3; no clear D. CDR3 length equals 15 residues. V was clipped by 4 bases and J by 2 bases, with 13 bases between them. Germline V lookup: CDR1 LGHNA, CDR2 YNFKEQ. The chain's CDR3 is CASSRMRSPTDTQYF. The CDR3, as DNA: TGTGCCAGCAGCCGAATGAGGAGTCCCACAGATACGCAGTATTTT.

This chain uses TRBV28 with TRBJ2-1, with 7 positions matching TRBD2. This CDR3 has 19 amino acids. The germline gives CDR1 MDHEN, CDR2 SYDVKM. V lost 3 bases and J lost 1; bases outside the gene matches: 15. The chain's CDR3 is CASSLGGSMVLESYNEQFF. The CDR3 DNA is TGTGCCAGCAGTTTGGGCGGGAGTATGGTTCTAGAGTCCTACAATGAGCAGTTCTTC.

The chain carries TRBV18 and TRBJ1-5; TRBD1 aligns across 7 bases. This CDR3 has 15 residues. Trimming cost V 5 bases and J 6 bases; bases outside gene matches: 10. Germline V gene sequence: CDR1 KGHSH, CDR2 LQKENI. CDR3 nucleotide sequence: TGTGCCAGCTCAACTACGACAGGGATCGGTCAGCCCCAGCATTTT. This sequence encodes CASSTTTGIGQPQHF.

V gene TRBV4-2 combines with J gene TRBJ1-6; TRBD1 is a possible D gene (6 bases). V shed 1 base and J shed 8 bases, with 15 bases lying between them. Germline V gene lookup returns CDR1 LGHNA and CDR2 YNFKEQ. This CDR3 has 16 amino acids. CDR3 sequence (DNA): TGTGCCAGCAGCCAAGTAGGCCTGGGGGCTGATTCACCCCTCCACTTT. It specifies CASSQVGLGADSPLHF.

The rearrangement joins TRBV18 to TRBJ2-3; D unresolved. From germline, CDR1 is KGHSH and CDR2 LQKENI. V was pared by 4 bases and J by 2 bases, with 10 bases between. The CDR3 has 14 residues. The CDR3 nucleotides are TGTGCCAGCTCACTTCTCGGGTACACAGATACGCAGTATTTT. It codes for CASSLLGYTDTQYF.

This chain joins TRBV2 and TRBJ1-2; 8 bases fit TRBD1. Germline V gene lookup returns CDR1 SNHLY and CDR2 FYNNEI. CDR3 length: 13 amino acids. V lost 6 bases and J lost 7; bases outside the gene matches: 7. CDR3 nucleotide sequence: TGTGCCAGCAGACTTCAGGGGGCGCTTGGCTACACCTTC. This codes for CASRLQGALGYTF.

V gene TRBV6-2 or TRBV6-3 combines with J gene TRBJ2-3; 7 bases line up with TRBD2. CDR3 length: 15 amino acids. J was trimmed by 1 base and V by 2 bases; bases with no gene match: 3. CDR1 and CDR2 (germline): MNHEY, SVGEGT. CDR3 nucleotides: TGTGCCAGCAGTTACGGGAGCGGGGGCACAGATACGCAGTATTTT. Translated: CASSYGSGGTDTQYF.

The chain links TRBV20-1 to TRBJ2-2; the D gene is possibly TRBD1 (5 bases). The V end was cut by 3 bases, the J end by 5 bases, with 13 bases between. Germline CDR1 DFQATT, CDR2 SNEGSKA (reference sequence). The CDR3 consists of 14 residues. CDR3 sequence: CSASSRAGTGELFF. The CDR3, as DNA: TGCAGTGCTAGTAGCAGGGCCGGTACCGGGGAGCTGTTTTTT.

The chain uses TRBV5-1 and TRBJ1-1; 8 bases align to TRBD1. The CDR3 contains 15 residues. The trim removed 4 bases at V and 5 bases at J, leaving 10 bases unmatched. Germline V gene lookup returns CDR1 SGHRS and CDR2 YFSETQ. DNA of the CDR3: TGCGCCAGCAGCCGGAGAGGGACAGGTGGAACTGAAGCTTTCTTT. Amino acid sequence: CASSRRGTGGTEAFF.

The chain combines TRBV3-1 (or the pseudogene TRBV3-2) with TRBJ1-2; D is undetermined. The germline CDR1 and CDR2 sequences are LGHDT and YNNKEL (reference sequence). The germline V and J ends were trimmed by 4 bases and 7 bases, with 16 bases remaining between them. The CDR3 totals 14 residues. The DNA of the CDR3 is TGTGCCAGCAGCCGGCCTGGGTGGGCGAGTGGCTACACCTTC. Protein: CASSRPGWASGYTF.

This rearrangement joins TRBV5-6 to TRBJ1-1; 7 bases agree with TRBD1. With 6 bases clipped from V and 4 bases from J, the junction kept 15 bases outside the gene matches. The germline V gene has CDR1 SGHDT and CDR2 YYEEEE. This CDR3 spans 16 amino acids. CDR3 coding DNA: TGTGCCAGCAATATCGTGGGACAGCCAGGTTTCACTGAAGCTTTCTTT. It translates to CASNIVGQPGFTEAFF.

The rearrangement uses TRBV28 and TRBJ1-5; D possibly corresponds to TRBD1 (5 bases). This CDR3 spans 15 amino acids. V lost 6 bases to trimming and J lost 0 bases, with 12 bases between them. CDR1 is MDHEN and CDR2 is SYDVKM in the germline V gene. CDR3 bases: TGTGCCAGCAGCCGGGGAGGGGATAGCAATCAGCCCCAGCATTTT. Translating it yields CASSRGGDSNQPQHF.

The rearrangement joins TRBV4-2 to TRBJ2-4, with D tentatively TRBD2 (5 bases). The CDR3 spans 14 residues. CDR1 LGHNA and CDR2 YNFKEQ come from the germline V gene. Between the trimmed V and J ends, which lost 0 bases and 8 bases, there was a span of 11 bases. The CDR3 DNA reads as TGTGCCAGCAGCCAAGATGAGGGCCCTGACATTCAGTACTTC. Translating gives CASSQDEGPDIQYF.

The chain combines TRBV9 with TRBJ1-1; 7 positions match TRBD1. This CDR3 has 11 residues. V dropped 3 bases and J dropped 9; count of bases not matched to a gene: 2. Germline V gene data show CDR1 as SGDLS and CDR2 as YYNGEE. The CDR3 DNA is TGTGCCAGCAGCGGGGACAGTCAAGCTTTCTTT. Its protein is CASSGDSQAFF.

V gene TRBV25-1 combines with J gene TRBJ1-6, with 8 positions matching TRBD1. The V segment lost 4 bases and the J segment 10 bases; nucleotides outside the gene matches: 6. The CDR3 loop spans 14 amino acids. Germline V gives CDR1 MGHDK, CDR2 SYGVNS. The CDR3 here is CASSASTGVSPLHF. In nucleotides, the CDR3 is TGTGCCAGCAGTGCCTCGACAGGGGTGTCACCCCTCCACTTT.

The rearrangement uses TRBV25-1 and TRBJ2-2, with 14 bases matching TRBD2. This CDR3 contains 17 residues. Germline-derived CDR1 and CDR2 are MGHDK and SYGVNS. Trimming cost V 4 bases and J 9 bases; bases outside gene matches: 10. CDR3 in DNA: TGTGCCAGCAGTGCACCGGGACTAGCGGGAGTGGTAAGGGAGCTGTTTTTT. Translated: CASSAPGLAGVVRELFF.

The chain recombines TRBV6-5 with TRBJ1-3, with D possibly TRBD1 on 6 matching bases. The V gene's germline CDR1 is MNHEY and CDR2 SVGAGI. V gave up 7 bases and J gave up 7 bases, with 20 bases separating them. The CDR3 is 15 amino acids. The CDR3 DNA reads as TGTGCCAGCACCGTTGGAGCGGGGGGGCGGAACACCATATATTTT. It specifies CASTVGAGGRNTIYF.

The V call is TRBV18, the J call TRBJ1-1, with TRBD1 matching over 11 bases. Germline CDR1 KGHSH, CDR2 LQKENI. There are 15 residues in the CDR3. The ends lost 3 bases at V and 7 bases at J; junction bases unmatched: 7. The CDR3 DNA reads as TGTGCCAGCTCACCCTTAGGACAGGGGGCGGGTGAAGCTTTCTTT. Translating gives CASSPLGQGAGEAFF. The full variable domain, its missing parts supplied by reference TRBV18 and TRBJ1-1, is NAGVMQNPRHLVRRRGQEARLRCSPMKGHSHVYWYRQLPEEGLKFMVYLQKENIIDESGMPKERFSAEFPKEGPSILRIQQVVRGDSAAYFCASSPLGQGAGEAFFGQGTRLTVV.